This passage covers 17 T cell receptor beta chains from one sample sequenced in a study of OX40 agonist ivuxolimab in advanced cancers. Some clones are missing from TCRdb's copy, which holds only in-frame ones; the method was immunoSEQ multiplex PCR. The data contain fewer than 15,000 clones, 60% to 80% of them singletons. The material sequenced was CD4+ or CD8+ T cells sorted from blood, taken in a trial of the OX40 agonist ivuxolimab. The receptors were sampled from an adult with an advanced solid tumor such as melanoma, head and neck, liver or kidney cancer.

This clone was observed once. The chain joins TRBV30 to TRBJ1-2; 8 nucleotides agree with TRBD1. The V gene's germline CDR1 is GTSNPN and CDR2 SVGIG (reference sequence). The CDR3 has 12 residues. The trim removed 5 bases at V and 8 bases at J, leaving 7 bases unmatched. The CDR3 bases are TGTGCCTGGGAAGACAGGGGCGACGGCTACACCTTC. Translation: CAWEDRGDGYTF.

The V call is TRBV10-3, the J call TRBJ2-7; 7 bases match TRBD2. CDR1 ENHRY and CDR2 SYGVKD come from the germline V gene. Trimming removed 6 bases from V and 3 bases from J; junction bases left unmatched: 8. The CDR3 consists of 14 residues. The CDR3 nucleotides read TGTGCCATCAGGGGGAGGGGACCGTTCTACGAGCAGTACTTC. This sequence encodes CAIRGRGPFYEQYF.

The chain recombines TRBV6-5 with TRBJ2-7; 9 bases align to TRBD1. The CDR3 totals 14 residues. V dropped 6 bases and J dropped 1; count of bases not matched to a gene: 4. Germline CDR1 reads MNHEY; CDR2 reads SVGAGI. CDR3 nucleotides: TGTGCCAGCAGGCCGGGACAGGGATCCTACGAGCAGTACTTC. It yields the protein CASRPGQGSYEQYF.

The rearrangement joins TRBV11-1 to TRBJ2-7, with TRBD2 matching over 9 bases. The CDR3 totals 12 residues. The V segment lost 11 bases and the J segment 2 bases; nucleotides outside the gene matches: 4. Per the germline V gene, CDR1 is SGHAT and CDR2 is FQDESV (reference sequence). The CDR3 reads CAGERGAYEQYF. CDR3 nucleotides: TGTGCCGGGGAGCGGGGGGCCTACGAGCAGTACTTC.

This clone was observed a few times. V usage is TRBV5-6 and J usage is TRBJ2-7; 9 positions agree with TRBD1. The CDR3 totals 16 residues. Germline V gives CDR1 SGHDT, CDR2 YYEEEE. Trimming removed 5 bases from V and 3 bases from J; junction bases left unmatched: 12. CDR3 bases: TGTGCCAGCAGACCGACGAGGGACAGGGATAGCTACGAGCAGTACTTC. Translation: CASRPTRDRDSYEQYF.

The rearrangement joins TRBV4-3 to TRBJ2-2; D is perhaps TRBD1 (6 bases). Germline CDR1 and CDR2: LGHNA and YSLEER. V lost 0 bases, J lost 1 base, and 12 bases lay in between. The CDR3 length is 17 residues. Written as DNA, the CDR3 is TGCGCCAGCAGCCAAGAGGGCTGGGGGCTGAACACCGGGGAGCTGTTTTTT. Amino acid sequence: CASSQEGWGLNTGELFF.

This sequence joins TRBV7-9 and TRBJ1-5, with D uncertain. CDR1 is SEHNR and CDR2 is FQNEAQ in the germline V gene (reference sequence). V was clipped by 5 bases and J by 9 bases, with 11 bases between them. The CDR3 spans 12 residues. CDR3 nucleotide sequence: TGTGCCAGCAGCCGCGGGCTTCGGCCCCAGCATTTT. This encodes CASSRGLRPQHF.

The gene calls are TRBV4-1 and TRBJ2-1, with TRBD1 matching over 7 bases. Trimming removed 4 bases from V and 6 bases from J; junction bases left unmatched: 3. The CDR3 contains 13 residues. CDR1 and CDR2 (germline): MGHRA, YSYEKL. The chain's CDR3 is CASSPGQPNEQFF. The DNA of the CDR3 is TGCGCCAGCAGCCCGGGACAGCCCAATGAGCAGTTCTTC.

V and J are TRBV27 and TRBJ2-1; a possible D gene is TRBD2 (5 bases). The CDR3 runs 12 residues. Trimming took off 6 bases at V and 15 bases at J, with 18 bases between the two ends. Germline CDR1 MNHEY, CDR2 SMNVEV (reference sequence). The CDR3 spells CASRLGEAVTFF. The CDR3 nucleotides are TGTGCCAGCAGGCTGGGAGAGGCAGTAACGTTCTTC.

The chain joins TRBV20-1 to TRBJ1-2, with unresolved D. Germline V gene sequence: CDR1 DFQATT, CDR2 SNEGSKA (reference sequence). The CDR3 totals 11 residues. V lost 4 bases to trimming and J lost 3 bases, with 6 bases between them. CDR3 coding DNA: TGCAGTGCTATCGGTGACTATGGCTACACCTTC. It specifies CSAIGDYGYTF.

This rearrangement joins TRBV27 to TRBJ1-5; no clear D gene. Trimming took 5 bases from V and 1 from J, leaving 15 bases between them. Per the germline V gene, CDR1 is MNHEY and CDR2 is SMNVEV (reference sequence). CDR3 length: 16 residues. This chain's CDR3 is CASSPYSTGSNQPQHF. The DNA for the CDR3 is TGTGCCAGCAGTCCATACAGTACGGGGAGCAATCAGCCCCAGCATTTT.

V gene TRBV6-5 combines with J gene TRBJ1-1, with 7 bases that match TRBD1. J was trimmed by 7 bases and V by 6 bases; bases with no gene match: 5. Germline V gene lookup returns CDR1 MNHEY and CDR2 SVGAGI. The CDR3 extends over 12 amino acids. Here the CDR3 reads CASSQGQLEAFF. DNA for the CDR3: TGTGCCAGCAGCCAGGGACAGCTTGAAGCTTTCTTT.

The chain carries TRBV5-6 and TRBJ2-1, with TRBD1 matching 9 bases. Germline V gene sequence: CDR1 SGHDT, CDR2 YYEEEE. J gave up 4 bases and V 7 bases, and 6 bases lay outside the gene matches. This CDR3 has 14 residues. DNA for the CDR3: TGTGCCAGCGGCAAGGGACAGGGTTACAATGAGCAGTTCTTC. Protein sequence: CASGKGQGYNEQFF.

The V call is TRBV27, the J call TRBJ1-3; no clear D gene. The germline CDR1 and CDR2 sequences are MNHEY and SMNVEV (reference sequence). This CDR3 region has 13 residues. With 7 bases removed from V and 2 bases from J, the gap between germline ends came to 9 bases. The CDR3 spells CASMDGAGNTIYF. In DNA form, the CDR3 reads TGTGCCAGCATGGATGGGGCTGGAAACACCATATATTTT.

The chain employs TRBV4-1 and TRBJ2-7; 10 bases align to TRBD2. This CDR3 spans 15 amino acids. CDR1 is MGHRA, CDR2 YSYEKL, per germline. Trimming at V came to 4 bases and at J to 6 bases, leaving 9 bases not matched to a gene. The CDR3: CASSPEQAGGPEQYF. Here the CDR3 DNA reads TGCGCCAGCAGCCCCGAGCAAGCGGGGGGGCCCGAGCAGTACTTC.

The chain employs TRBV10-3 and TRBJ1-5; D might be TRBD1 (6 bases). Germline values: CDR1 ENHRY, CDR2 SYGVKD. V gave up 6 bases and J gave up 1 base, with 13 bases separating them. The CDR3 is made up of 15 amino acids. The CDR3 sequence is CAISSGQLSNQPQHF. The CDR3 nucleotides read TGTGCCATCAGCTCGGGACAACTAAGCAATCAGCCCCAGCATTTT.

The gene calls are TRBV4-2 and TRBJ1-1; TRBD1 is a possible D gene (5 bases). V was clipped by 0 bases and J by 6 bases, with 8 bases between them. The CDR3 has 13 amino acids. CDR1 is LGHNA, CDR2 YNFKEQ, per germline. CDR3 loop: CASSQDGAAEAFF. For the CDR3, the DNA is TGTGCCAGCAGCCAAGATGGGGCGGCTGAAGCTTTCTTT.